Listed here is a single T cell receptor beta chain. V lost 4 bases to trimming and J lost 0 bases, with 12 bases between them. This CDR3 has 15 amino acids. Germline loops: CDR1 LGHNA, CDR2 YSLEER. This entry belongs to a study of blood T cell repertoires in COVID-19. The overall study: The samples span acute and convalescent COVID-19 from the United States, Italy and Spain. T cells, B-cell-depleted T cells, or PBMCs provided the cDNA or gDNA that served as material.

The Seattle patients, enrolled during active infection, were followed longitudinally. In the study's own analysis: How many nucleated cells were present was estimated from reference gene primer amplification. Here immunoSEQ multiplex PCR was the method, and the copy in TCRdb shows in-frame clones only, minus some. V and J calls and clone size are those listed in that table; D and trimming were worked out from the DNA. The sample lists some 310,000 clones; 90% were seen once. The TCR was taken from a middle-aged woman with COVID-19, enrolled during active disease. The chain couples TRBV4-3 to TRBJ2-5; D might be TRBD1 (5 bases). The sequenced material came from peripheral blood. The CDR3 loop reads CASSPQKGYQETQYF. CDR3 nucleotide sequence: TGCGCCAGCAGCCCTCAGAAGGGGTACCAAGAGACCCAGTACTTC.